A single sample gave rise to the 21 T cell receptor beta chains below, sequenced in a study of monozygotic twins with inflammatory bowel disease. Using the 5' RACE reads, TCRdb records one entry per CDR3 protein without DNA. The data include 300,000 to 350,000 distinct CDR3 sequences; the top ten clones carry 2% to 2.5%. The sample consisted of blood. The receptors were gathered from a human donor with ulcerative colitis or Crohn's disease, or a healthy co-twin of an affected twin (not recorded which).

The chain carries TRBV19 and TRBJ1-5. Germline V gives CDR1 LNHDA, CDR2 SQIVND (reference sequence). The CDR3 covers 14 residues. CDR3 residues: CASSGPRGNQPQHF. The full variable domain, with the rest looked up from reference TRBV19 and TRBJ1-5, is DGGITQSPKYLFRKEGQNVTLSCEQNLNHDAMYWYRQDPGQGLRLIYYSQIVNDFQKGDIAEGYSVSREKKESFPLTVTSAQKNPTAFYLCASSGPRGNQPQHFGDGTRLSIL.

The chain links TRBV29-1 to TRBJ2-1; the D call of TRBD1 rests on TCRdb alone, since no DNA is present to check it. The CDR3 runs 11 residues. Germline V gene lookup returns CDR1 SQVTM and CDR2 ANQGSEA. The CDR3 sequence: CSGDRGLRQFF.

The chain carries TRBV27 and TRBJ2-1. Germline lookup yields CDR1 MNHEY and CDR2 SMNVEV (reference sequence). CDR3 length equals 12 residues. CDR3 protein: CASSLGHNEQFF.

This chain links TRBV6-2 or TRBV6-3 with TRBJ2-7; TCRdb selects TRBD2, and the lack of DNA leaves this call unchecked. Looked up from germline, CDR1 is MNHEY and CDR2 is SVGEGT. This CDR3 contains 15 residues. This chain's CDR3 is CASSFFRGGRAAQYF.

CDR3 residues: CASSKAWHSSYEQYF. This chain connects TRBV21-1 to TRBJ2-7. TRBV21-1 is a documented pseudogene. CDR3 length equals 15 residues.

The V and J genes are TRBV5-1 and TRBJ2-1; checking the TCRdb D call of TRBD2 is not possible without DNA. In germline, CDR1 is SGHRS, CDR2 YFSETQ. There are 14 residues in the CDR3. CDR3 amino acids: CASSRTSGSSEQFF.

The chain employs TRBV27 and TRBJ1-3; the D call from TCRdb, TRBD1, cannot be confirmed without DNA. Germline CDR1 reads MNHEY; CDR2 reads SMNVEV (reference sequence). The CDR3 contains 12 residues. The CDR3 is CASRGAGNTIYF.

The rearrangement uses TRBV30 and TRBJ1-2; TCRdb names TRBD1, which stays unverified in the absence of DNA. The CDR3 is 14 amino acids. CDR1 is GTSNPN, CDR2 SVGIG, per germline (reference sequence). This chain's CDR3 is CAWSVWERSYGYTF.

The rearrangement joins TRBV29-1 to TRBJ2-2; the TRBD2 assignment by TCRdb is unverifiable without DNA. CDR3 length: 16 residues. Germline V CDR1 and CDR2: SQVTM, ANQGSEA. Here the CDR3 reads CSVVTSGSKNTGELFF.

The chain combines TRBV3-1 with TRBJ1-1. The CDR3 has 16 amino acids. CDR1 is LGHDT, CDR2 YNNKEL, per germline (reference sequence). The CDR3 sequence is CASSQDRQRSNTEAFF. The complete variable domain, with remaining parts taken from reference TRBV3-1 and TRBJ1-1, reads DTAVSQTPKYLVTQMGNDKSIKCEQNLGHDTMYWYKQDSKKFLKIMFSYNNKELIINETVPNRFSPKSPDKAHLNLHINSLELGDSAVYFCASSQDRQRSNTEAFFGQGTRLTVV.

This chain links TRBV6-2 or TRBV6-3 with TRBJ2-3; there is no DNA to check the TCRdb D call of TRBD1. This CDR3 has 15 amino acids. Germline assignment: CDR1 MNHEY and CDR2 SVGEGT. CDR3 amino acids: CASTKGGVGSDTQYF.

The chain recombines TRBV5-6 with TRBJ2-1. This CDR3 has 12 residues. CDR1 is SGHDT, CDR2 YYEEEE, per germline. The CDR3 protein is CASSLVGDEQFF.

The V call is TRBV20-1, the J call TRBJ2-6; absent DNA, TCRdb's TRBD1 call cannot be checked. Germline loops: CDR1 DFQATT, CDR2 SNEGSKA (reference sequence). The CDR3 runs 16 residues. The CDR3 here is CSAKTGGGSGANVLTF.

The genes are TRBV6-1 and TRBJ2-5; TCRdb's D call of TRBD2 is untestable without DNA. Germline CDR1 MNHNS, CDR2 SASEGT. The CDR3 covers 14 residues. This chain's CDR3 is CASKREQLQETQYF.

The chain is built from TRBV27 and TRBJ2-2. Germline V gene lookup returns CDR1 MNHEY and CDR2 SMNVEV (reference sequence). The CDR3 covers 13 residues. The CDR3 protein is CASSDITAGELFF.

The chain uses TRBV5-6 and TRBJ2-2. CDR1 is SGHDT, CDR2 YYEEEE, per germline. The CDR3 loop spans 13 amino acids. CDR3 protein: CASSRGRAGELFF.

The J gene is TRBJ2-7, the V gene TRBV5-1; as DNA is missing, the TRBD2 call by TCRdb cannot be tested. The CDR3 is made up of 17 amino acids. Germline CDR1 reads SGHRS; CDR2 reads YFSETQ. The CDR3 loop reads CASSGVSSGDRNYEQYF. Variable domain in full (rest from reference TRBV5-1 and TRBJ2-7): KAGVTQTPRYLIKTRGQQVTLSCSPISGHRSVSWYQQTPGQGLQFLFEYFSETQRNKGNFPGRFSGRQFSNSRSEMNVSTLELGDSALYLCASSGVSSGDRNYEQYFGPGTRLTVT.

The chain links TRBV7-9 to TRBJ2-4; checking the TCRdb D call of TRBD1 is not possible without DNA. The germline CDR1 and CDR2 sequences are SEHNR and FQNEAQ (reference sequence). There are 17 residues in the CDR3. CDR3: CASSLISGGVAKNIQYF.

The gene calls are TRBV5-5 and TRBJ2-3; checking the TCRdb D call of TRBD2 is not possible without DNA. CDR1 is SGHKS, CDR2 YYEKEE, per germline (reference sequence). The CDR3 totals 15 residues. The chain's CDR3 is CASSLKPGLEVMQYF. Drawing the rest from reference TRBV5-5 and TRBJ2-3, the complete variable domain is DAGVTQSPTHLIKTRGQQVTLRCSPISGHKSVSWYQQVLGQGPQFIFQYYEKEERGRGNFPDRFSARQFPNYSSELNVNALLLGDSALYLCASSLKPGLEVMQYFGPGTRLTVL.

The J gene is TRBJ2-3, the V gene TRBV4-1; TCRdb picks TRBD2, but there is no DNA to check that call. This CDR3 spans 16 amino acids. Germline CDR1 and CDR2: MGHRA and YSYEKL. CDR3 sequence reads: CASSHGGRASTDTQYF.

The V call is TRBV7-8, the J call TRBJ2-7. Looked up from germline, CDR1 is SGHVS and CDR2 is FQNEAQ. The CDR3 has 17 amino acids. The CDR3 protein is CASSLANQRTKVYEQYF.